This T cell receptor (beta chain) was profiled in a study of T cells of healthy individuals listed by TCRdb under 2018. This clonotype appeared a few times. Its antigen remains unidentified. The sample holds no much larger clone one base away, and base qualities are not on file. For CDR1 and CDR2, the germline V gene (reference sequence) lists MNHNY and SVGAGI. The CDR3 holds 11 amino acids from the cysteine to the phenylalanine. Of all the DNA, just the CDR3 is kept, 33 bases in frame from base 1. Trimming takes 5 bases from V and 0 bases from J, and the germline ends sit 2 bases apart. The library was obtained by 5' RACE. The run used an Illumina MiSeq. The public reads were reanalyzed by TCRdb: fastp trimming at Q25, MiXCR alignment, in-frame beta chains only. Each entry merges the rows of one CDR3 protein and shows their most common DNA and genes. The sample includes approximately 52,000 distinct CDR3 sequences, with approximately 14% observed a single time. The ten largest clones add up to 16% of the sample.

The chain links TRBV6-6 with TRBJ2-7; the D segment cannot be called with confidence. This TCR was recovered from a human donor in good health. The DNA reads as follows: TGTGCCAGCAGTCGCTCCTACGAGCAGTACTTC. Its translation is CASSRSYEQYF.